Shown below are 15 T cell receptor beta chains from a single sample sequenced in a study of blood T cells in healthy people across ages. A J-beta primer mix and a sample-barcoded 5' primer were used in a second PCR of roughly 7 to 12 cycles. TCRdb redid the calling of the 5' RACE reads with MiXCR, one entry per CDR3 protein. The sample includes fewer than 2,000,000 distinct CDR3 sequences, around 36% of them seen just once. Sequencing was done on a sample of blood. The receptors were gathered from a woman younger than 45 in good health.

The chain carries TRBV9 and TRBJ2-1; D unclear. V was cut by 4 bases and J by 0 bases, with 11 bases left in between. The CDR3 spans 15 residues. CDR1 and CDR2 (germline): SGDLS, YYNGEE. For the CDR3, the DNA is TGTGCCAGCAGCCAAAATCCTAGCTCCTACAATGAGCAGTTCTTC. Translation gives CASSQNPSSYNEQFF.

The CDR3 loop is CSALRLTGNQPQHF. CDR3 in DNA: TGCAGTGCTCTCCGACTTACCGGCAATCAGCCCCAGCATTTT. The gene calls are TRBV20-1 and TRBJ1-5; no reliable D call. CDR3 length equals 14 residues. The V gene lost 5 bases and the J gene lost 2 bases, with 13 bases spanning the gap. Germline V gene sequence: CDR1 DFQATT, CDR2 SNEGSKA (reference sequence).

Points on this clonotype: One end of the junction does not line up with germline, which may come from a read error. V usage is TRBV5-1 and J usage is TRBJ2-6, with a weak D call TRBD1 (5 bases). Germline V gene sequence: CDR1 SGHRS, CDR2 YFSETQ. The CDR3 spans 16 residues. DNA for the CDR3: TGCGCCAGCAGCCCGACTGGGTTCTCTGGGGCCAGCGTCCTGACTTTC. Its translation: CASSPTGFSGASVLTF.

This clonotype has ten or more counts. This chain connects TRBV5-1 to TRBJ2-7, with D hard to call. With 3 bases removed from V and 0 bases from J, the gap between germline ends came to 4 bases. This CDR3 contains 12 residues. Germline V CDR1 and CDR2: SGHRS, YFSETQ. This CDR3 reads CASSSLSYEQYF. DNA of the CDR3: TGCGCCAGCAGCTCCCTCTCCTACGAGCAGTACTTC. Filled out from reference TRBV5-1 and TRBJ2-7, the complete variable domain reads KAGVTQTPRYLIKTRGQQVTLSCSPISGHRSVSWYQQTPGQGLQFLFEYFSETQRNKGNFPGRFSGRQFSNSRSEMNVSTLELGDSALYLCASSSLSYEQYFGPGTRLTVT.

The chain joins TRBV10-3 to TRBJ2-1; D tentatively reads TRBD1 or TRBD2 (5 bases each). The V and J ends lost 6 bases and 7 bases respectively, with 16 bases between them. CDR1 is ENHRY and CDR2 is SYGVKD in the germline V gene. This CDR3 contains 14 residues. The CDR3 loop reads CAIRPGPLGNEQFF. The CDR3 DNA is TGTGCCATCAGACCGGGACCCCTCGGGAATGAGCAGTTCTTC.

Regarding this clonotype: The junction departs from germline at one end; a sequencing error may be responsible. V usage is TRBV7-2 and J usage is TRBJ2-1; 7 bases map to TRBD2. The V gene's germline CDR1 is SGHTA and CDR2 FQGNSA. This CDR3 comprises 15 residues. The CDR3 spells CAGSLGGSRGNEQFF. The CDR3 bases are TGTGCCGGCAGCTTAGGCGGGAGTAGGGGCAATGAGCAGTTCTTC.

This clonotype was detected a few times. The rearrangement links TRBV12-5 to TRBJ2-5; possibly TRBD2 for D (7 bases). Per germline, CDR1 LGHNT and CDR2 FRNRAP. V dropped 7 bases and J dropped 5 bases, with 17 bases sitting between them. The CDR3 loop spans 14 amino acids. CDR3 nucleotide sequence: TGTGCTAGTGCCCTGGGGGGGCCGTGGGAGACCCAGTACTTC. This gives the protein CASALGGPWETQYF.

The V and J genes are TRBV2 and TRBJ1-1; possibly TRBD1 for D (5 bases). The CDR3 contains 14 residues. Germline V gives CDR1 SNHLY, CDR2 FYNNEI. Deletions cut 4 bases from V and 1 base from J, with 10 bases between. CDR3 region: CASSALTGNTEAFF. For the CDR3, the DNA is TGTGCCAGCAGTGCCTTAACAGGGAACACTGAAGCTTTCTTT.

The chain recombines TRBV29-1 with TRBJ1-1, with a weak D call TRBD1 (6 bases). The length of the CDR3 is 14 residues. Germline CDR1 SQVTM, CDR2 ANQGSEA. V lost 4 bases and J 0 bases, leaving 12 bases between the germline ends. The CDR3 region is CSVAQGFLNTEAFF. As DNA, the CDR3 is TGCAGCGTTGCACAGGGTTTCCTGAACACTGAAGCTTTCTTT.

This chain connects TRBV11-2 to TRBJ2-2; tentatively, D is TRBD2 (5 bases). V was shortened by 2 bases and J by 4 bases, with 11 bases between the two germline ends. Germline V CDR1 and CDR2: SGHAT, FQNNGV. This CDR3 has 15 residues. The DNA for the CDR3 is TGTGCCAGCAGCTTAATTGGTCGGGGCACCGGGGAGCTGTTTTTT. Translated: CASSLIGRGTGELFF.

As for this clonotype: A much larger clone sits a single nucleotide away, making a read error possible. The chain's CDR3 is CASSQEPAGNREQFF. The CDR3 nucleotides are TGTGCCAGCAGCCAGGAACCAGCGGGAAATCGCGAGCAGTTCTTC. The gene calls are TRBV4-2 and TRBJ2-1; 7 bases are shared with TRBD2. CDR1 is LGHNA, CDR2 YNFKEQ, per germline. The V and J ends lost 3 bases and 10 bases, in that order; junction bases with no gene match: 12. The CDR3 contains 15 residues.

The chain is built from TRBV7-6 and TRBJ2-3, with D hard to call. The V end was cut by 1 base, the J end by 5 bases, with 16 bases between. This CDR3 spans 16 amino acids. CDR1 SGHVS and CDR2 FNYEAQ come from the germline V gene. The CDR3 loop is CASSLGAQSVRDTQYF. DNA for the CDR3: TGTGCCAGCAGCTTAGGTGCACAGTCAGTCCGAGATACGCAGTATTTT.

The V call is TRBV10-3, the J call TRBJ1-2, with D maybe TRBD1 (6 bases). Trimming removed 10 bases from V and 8 bases from J, with 17 bases in between. Germline loops: CDR1 ENHRY, CDR2 SYGVKD. The CDR3 has 12 amino acids. In DNA form, the CDR3 reads TGTGCCACCCAGGAGGGGGGGAAAGGCTACACCTTC. Translating it yields CATQEGGKGYTF.

The chain employs TRBV9 and TRBJ2-6, with TRBD2 identical over 8 bases. The V gene end was trimmed by 3 bases and the J gene end by 2 bases; junction bases not matched to a gene: 7. Germline V lookup: CDR1 SGDLS, CDR2 YYNGEE. The CDR3 is made up of 17 amino acids. The CDR3 is CASSDRGGAAGANVLTF. The CDR3 DNA follows: TGTGCCAGCAGCGACCGGGGGGGGGCGGCTGGGGCCAACGTCCTGACTTTC.

The rearrangement uses TRBV6-1 and TRBJ2-2; 8 nucleotides match TRBD1. Losses at the gene ends were 2 bases for V and 5 bases for J; bases not matched to a gene: 7. The CDR3 covers 16 residues. Germline-derived CDR1 and CDR2 are MNHNS and SASEGT. CDR3 amino acids: CASSEWGTGGTGELFF. The CDR3, as DNA: TGTGCCAGCAGTGAATGGGGGACAGGTGGGACCGGGGAGCTGTTTTTT.